The 6 T cell receptor beta chains presented below share a single source sample, sequenced in a study of cytomegalovirus exposure and HLA in healthy donors. Primers for the PCR totalled 60 Vbeta and 13 Jbeta. The data were produced by immunoSEQ multiplex PCR, yet TCRdb's version contains in-frame clones alone and is incomplete. The data contain tens of thousands of clones, 65% to 80% of them singletons. The sequencing sample was made of PBMCs. Receptors were obtained from a male donor in good health and CMV-seropositive.

This chain joins TRBV6-4 and TRBJ2-1; no clear D gene. There are 15 residues in the CDR3. Germline V lookup: CDR1 MRHNA, CDR2 SNTAGT. Trimming took 3 bases from V and 1 from J, leaving 10 bases between them. CDR3 amino acids: CASSEESGSYNEQFF. The CDR3, as DNA: TGTGCCAGCAGTGAGGAGAGTGGGTCCTACAATGAGCAGTTCTTC.

The sample holds a few counts of this clone. The chain employs TRBV6-1 and TRBJ1-5; D ambiguous. CDR1 and CDR2 from the germline V gene are MNHNS and SASEGT. V lost 2 bases and J 6 bases, leaving 8 bases between the germline ends. This CDR3 region has 13 residues. Here the CDR3 reads CASSERLGQPQHF. The CDR3 region has the DNA TGTGCCAGCAGTGAACGACTGGGTCAGCCCCAGCATTTT.

This clone is a singleton in its sample. The chain carries TRBV28 and TRBJ2-2; 7 nucleotides match TRBD2. The CDR3 spans 14 residues. The germline gives CDR1 MDHEN, CDR2 SYDVKM. The junction had 5 bases not matched to a gene; V was cut back by 6 bases and J by 4 bases. The CDR3: CASSWGLSTGELFF. The CDR3 DNA is TGTGCCAGCAGCTGGGGACTATCCACCGGGGAGCTGTTTTTT. Drawing the rest from reference TRBV28 and TRBJ2-2, the complete variable domain is DVKVTQSSRYLVKRTGEKVFLECVQDMDHENMFWYRQDPGLGLRLIYFSYDVKMKEKGDIPEGYSVSREKKERFSLILESASTNQTSMYLCASSWGLSTGELFFGEGSRLTVL.

The gene calls are TRBV20-1 and TRBJ2-1; D might be TRBD2 (6 bases). Germline-derived CDR1 and CDR2 are DFQATT and SNEGSKA (reference sequence). V was shortened by 6 bases and J by 12 bases, with 15 bases between the two germline ends. The CDR3 extends over 11 amino acids. CDR3 in amino acids: CSAERAPGQFF. The CDR3, as DNA: TGCAGTGCCGAGCGGGCCCCTGGGCAGTTCTTC.

V gene TRBV6-5 combines with J gene TRBJ1-4; 8 bases fit TRBD1. V lost 5 bases, J lost 7 bases, and 0 bases stayed unmatched. The CDR3 length is 12 residues. Germline V CDR1 and CDR2: MNHEY, SVGAGI. The CDR3 DNA sequence: TGTGCCAGCAGTACAGGGGGTGAAAAACTGTTTTTT. Its translation is CASSTGGEKLFF.

The V and J genes are TRBV4-1 and TRBJ1-5; no clear D gene. Deletions cut 6 bases from V and 0 bases from J, with 21 bases between. Germline CDR1 and CDR2: MGHRA and YSYEKL. The CDR3 runs 18 residues. The CDR3 reads CASRAGSVLGDSNQPQHF. The CDR3 coding sequence is TGCGCCAGCAGAGCGGGATCCGTACTCGGGGATAGCAATCAGCCCCAGCATTTT.